These 32 T cell receptor beta chains came from one sample sequenced in a study of blood T cell repertoires in COVID-19. Assay used: immunoSEQ multiplex PCR; TCRdb lists only in-frame clones, some missing. Of 100,000 or so clones in the sample, 75% to 90% are singletons; the top ten hold approximately 19%. The sequenced sample consisted of peripheral blood. Receptors originate from a human donor with acute or convalescent COVID-19. The donor label of this sample is uncertain.

This chain links TRBV28 with TRBJ1-2; TRBD1 is a possible D gene (6 bases). Trimming left V 7 bases short and J 6 bases short, with 9 bases between. Germline V gene data show CDR1 as MDHEN and CDR2 as SYDVKM. This CDR3 has 11 residues. The CDR3 DNA reads as TGTGCCAGCATGACAGGTGATGGCTACACCTTC. Amino acids: CASMTGDGYTF.

The rearrangement joins TRBV19 to TRBJ2-1; 7 positions match TRBD2. V dropped 1 base and J dropped 5; count of bases not matched to a gene: 2. Germline CDR1 is LNHDA and CDR2 is SQIVND (reference sequence). The CDR3 covers 14 residues. The CDR3 is CASSIAGGNNEQFF. The CDR3 coding sequence is TGTGCCAGTAGTATAGCGGGAGGAAACAATGAGCAGTTCTTC.

The chain links TRBV7-7 to TRBJ2-1, with 9 bases identical to TRBD2. The V and J ends lost 3 bases and 10 bases, in that order; junction bases with no gene match: 4. CDR1 is SSHAT and CDR2 is FNYEAQ in the germline V gene (reference sequence). This CDR3 has 13 amino acids. The CDR3 coding sequence is TGTGCCAGCAGCTTTTATGCGGGAGGGGAGCAGTTCTTC. Its protein product is CASSFYAGGEQFF.

The CDR3 sequence: CASSLGFLFRWTDEQETQYF. The CDR3 nucleotides read TGTGCCAGCAGCTTAGGATTTTTATTTCGGTGGACTGACGAGCAAGAGACCCAGTACTTC. The rearrangement uses TRBV7-6 and TRBJ2-5, with a tentative D call TRBD2 (5 bases). Germline CDR1 and CDR2: SGHVS and FNYEAQ. CDR3 length: 20 amino acids. Trimming removed 1 base from V and 2 bases from J, with 26 bases in between.

This chain joins TRBV5-4 and TRBJ1-2; D is possibly TRBD1 (6 bases). Germline CDR1 reads SGHNT; CDR2 reads YYREEE (reference sequence). CDR3 length: 19 residues. V lost 3 bases and J 4 bases, leaving 28 bases between the germline ends. The CDR3 DNA sequence: TGTGCCAGCAGCTCAAATCTTTATCCGGGACATCCTCAATTCTATGGCTACACCTTC. Amino acids: CASSSNLYPGHPQFYGYTF.

This rearrangement joins TRBV6-5 to TRBJ1-5; D is possibly TRBD1 (6 bases). Germline CDR1 MNHEY, CDR2 SVGAGI. The V end lost 0 bases, the J end lost 6 bases, and 12 bases lay between the germline ends. The CDR3 is made up of 15 amino acids. CDR3 DNA sequence: TGTGCCAGCAGTTACTCACAGGGAATCGGTCAGCCCCAGCATTTT. Encoded protein: CASSYSQGIGQPQHF.

The count of this clone is one. The V and J genes are TRBV7-6 and TRBJ2-5; D uncertain. Germline assignment: CDR1 SGHVS and CDR2 FNYEAQ. The germline V and J ends were trimmed by 3 bases and 2 bases, with 7 bases remaining between them. The CDR3 loop spans 13 amino acids. Here the CDR3 DNA reads TGTGCCAGCAGCTTTTCGCAGCAAGAGACCCAGTACTTC. This encodes CASSFSQQETQYF. Full variable domain (missing parts from reference TRBV7-6 and TRBJ2-5): GAGVSQSPRYKVTKRGQDVALRCDPISGHVSLYWYRQALGQGPEFLTYFNYEAQQDKSGLPNDRFSAERPEGSISTLTIQRTEQRDSAMYRCASSFSQQETQYFGPGTRLLVL.

The chain combines TRBV9 with TRBJ1-3; D not resolved. With 2 bases removed from V and 6 bases from J, the gap between germline ends came to 12 bases. The CDR3 is 14 amino acids. CDR1 SGDLS and CDR2 YYNGEE come from the germline V gene. The CDR3 coding sequence is TGTGCCAGCAGCGTGGGCAGACGTGAAAACACCATATATTTT. It encodes CASSVGRRENTIYF.

This chain joins TRBV27 and TRBJ1-5; possibly TRBD1 for D (6 bases). CDR3 size: 14 residues. Germline CDR1 and CDR2: MNHEY and SMNVEV (reference sequence). V was cut by 6 bases and J by 7 bases, with 16 bases left in between. The CDR3 DNA follows: TGTGCCAGCAGCCGGACAGATACGGTCCAGCCCCAGCATTTT. Protein sequence: CASSRTDTVQPQHF.

V usage is TRBV25-1 and J usage is TRBJ1-4; D is uncertain. The V end lost 6 bases, the J end lost 8 bases, and 19 bases lay between the germline ends. Looked up from germline, CDR1 is MGHDK and CDR2 is SYGVNS. The CDR3 contains 15 residues. The CDR3 spells CASSGDMSIGEKLFF. CDR3 in DNA: TGTGCCAGCAGCGGCGACATGAGCATAGGCGAAAAACTGTTTTTT.

The chain couples TRBV5-1 to TRBJ2-1, with D perhaps matching TRBD1 (5 bases). The CDR3 runs 14 residues. CDR1 and CDR2 (germline): SGHRS, YFSETQ. V lost 2 bases and J 3 bases, leaving 9 bases between the germline ends. Written as DNA, the CDR3 is TGCGCCAGCAGCTTACCAACAGGCTACAATGAGCAGTTCTTC. Its protein is CASSLPTGYNEQFF.

The rearrangement uses TRBV3-1 (or the pseudogene TRBV3-2) and TRBJ2-5; 16 bases map to TRBD2. Germline V lookup: CDR1 LGHDT, CDR2 YNNKEL (reference sequence). The CDR3 is 17 residues long. V lost 2 bases to trimming and J lost 5 bases; unmatched junction nucleotides: 5. This CDR3 is CASSQPGLAGGLETQYF. CDR3 in DNA: TGTGCCAGCAGCCAACCGGGACTAGCGGGAGGGTTGGAGACCCAGTACTTC.

The chain recombines TRBV5-6 with TRBJ2-7; unclear D gene. The CDR3 spans 12 residues. Trimming removed 0 bases at V and 3 bases at J, with 4 bases between. Germline V lookup: CDR1 SGHDT, CDR2 YYEEEE. The CDR3, as DNA: TGTGCCAGCAGCTTGGCAGACTACGAGCAGTACTTC. Its protein is CASSLADYEQYF.

The chain recombines TRBV25-1 with TRBJ1-6; maybe TRBD1 (6 bases). Germline-derived CDR1 and CDR2 are MGHDK and SYGVNS. V lost 3 bases and J lost 13, with 19 bases in between. This CDR3 is built from 15 residues. CDR3: CASSDAGQPLIPLHF. The DNA of the CDR3 is TGTGCCAGCAGTGATGCCGGACAGCCTCTTATCCCCCTCCACTTT.

This chain links TRBV24-1 with TRBJ2-7; D is perhaps TRBD2 (6 bases). The CDR3 is made up of 13 amino acids. Deletions cut 4 bases from V and 6 bases from J, with 12 bases between. Germline V gene lookup returns CDR1 KGHDR and CDR2 SFDVKD. CDR3 amino acids: CATSDPAEGEQYF. CDR3 bases: TGTGCCACCAGTGACCCGGCGGAGGGCGAGCAGTACTTC.

This clone was counted between two and nine times. The V gene is TRBV2, the J gene TRBJ2-6; tentatively, D is TRBD1 (5 bases). Looked up from germline, CDR1 is SNHLY and CDR2 is FYNNEI. There are 14 residues in the CDR3. The ends were cut back, 6 bases at V and 0 bases at J, with 6 bases in the middle. The CDR3 loop is CASRGHSGANVLTF. CDR3 in DNA: TGTGCCAGCAGAGGACACTCTGGGGCCAACGTCCTGACTTTC. Complete variable domain (other parts from reference TRBV2 and TRBJ2-6): EPEVTQTPSHQVTQMGQEVILRCVPISNHLYFYWYRQILGQKVEFLVSFYNNEISEKSEIFDDQFSVERPDGSNFTLKIRSTKLEDSAMYFCASRGHSGANVLTFGAGSRLTVL.

This rearrangement joins TRBV9 to TRBJ2-7; no firm D call. The V gene lost 0 bases and the J gene lost 3 bases, with 7 bases spanning the gap. CDR1 and CDR2 (germline): SGDLS, YYNGEE. This CDR3 contains 13 residues. The chain's CDR3 is CASSVGLGYEQYF. The DNA for the CDR3 is TGTGCCAGCAGCGTAGGACTTGGCTACGAGCAGTACTTC.

The chain recombines TRBV28 with TRBJ2-7; D is unresolved. CDR3 size: 16 residues. Trimming removed 3 bases from V and 3 bases from J, with 18 bases in between. Per germline, CDR1 MDHEN and CDR2 SYDVKM. CDR3 DNA sequence: TGTGCCAGCAGTTTTAACTTTTTGCGGAGAAGCTACGAGCAGTACTTC. It translates to CASSFNFLRRSYEQYF.

The chain is built from TRBV28 and TRBJ1-1, with D unclear. This CDR3 spans 14 amino acids. CDR1 and CDR2 from the germline V gene are MDHEN and SYDVKM. Between the trimmed V and J ends, which lost 5 bases and 0 bases, there was a span of 10 bases. The CDR3: CASSPTRMNTEAFF. The CDR3 nucleotides are TGTGCCAGCAGTCCGACAAGAATGAACACTGAAGCTTTCTTT.

In DNA form, the CDR3 reads TGTGCCAGTAGTAGGACCCCCGCAGGGTGGAATTCCTACGAGCAGTACTTC. This gives the protein CASSRTPAGWNSYEQYF. J is TRBJ2-7 and V is TRBV19; D perhaps matches TRBD1 (5 bases). CDR3 length equals 17 residues. V lost 4 bases and J 1 base, leaving 20 bases between the germline ends. The V gene's germline CDR1 is LNHDA and CDR2 SQIVND (reference sequence).

The chain recombines TRBV27 with TRBJ1-1; D not certain. CDR1 is MNHEY and CDR2 is SMNVEV in the germline V gene (reference sequence). With 8 bases removed from V and 4 bases from J, the gap between germline ends came to 17 bases. The CDR3 spans 14 residues. Here the CDR3 DNA reads TGTGCCAGCCACCCATTGGTCGGGTTCACTGAAGCTTTCTTT. Its translation is CASHPLVGFTEAFF.

V gene TRBV19 combines with J gene TRBJ2-5; 10 nucleotides align to TRBD1. The CDR3 length is 13 residues. The germline CDR1 and CDR2 sequences are LNHDA and SQIVND (reference sequence). The J segment lost 7 bases and the V segment lost 9 bases, leaving 8 bases of the junction unmatched. CDR3 protein: CARRGTGALTQYF. The CDR3 region has the DNA TGTGCCAGAAGGGGGACAGGGGCGTTGACCCAGTACTTC.

This chain joins TRBV12-1 and TRBJ1-1; the table assigns TRBD1, which was not confirmed against the DNA. TRBV12-1 is a known pseudogene. The CDR3 length is 17 residues. Here the CDR3 DNA reads TGTGCCAGCAGCTTTTTCGTCCTGACAGGCCCCGGCACTGAAGCTTTCTTT. Protein: CASSFFVLTGPGTEAFF.

Only a few counts were recorded for this clone. The chain is built from TRBV2 and TRBJ1-2, with 10 positions matching TRBD1. V lost 11 bases and J lost 5; bases outside the gene matches: 5. The CDR3 is 12 amino acids. In germline, CDR1 is SNHLY, CDR2 FYNNEI. CDR3 DNA sequence: TGTGCCGCACCGGGACAGGGGTATGGCTACACCTTC. Its protein product is CAAPGQGYGYTF.

The V gene is TRBV4-1, the J gene TRBJ2-1; 11 nucleotides line up with TRBD2. Germline V CDR1 and CDR2: MGHRA, YSYEKL. The CDR3 loop spans 20 amino acids. Unmatched junction bases numbered 19, after V lost 1 base and J lost 8 bases. CDR3 residues: CASSQVLRNSGRAGWDEQFF. The DNA for the CDR3 is TGCGCCAGCAGCCAAGTGCTTAGGAATAGCGGGAGGGCCGGTTGGGATGAGCAGTTCTTC.

The CDR3 bases are TGTGCCAGCATGGTAACTGTCTCCTACAATGAGCAGTTCTTC. As protein: CASMVTVSYNEQFF. The chain uses TRBV28 and TRBJ2-1; no firm D call. V lost 7 bases and J lost 0, with 10 bases in between. Germline CDR1 is MDHEN and CDR2 is SYDVKM. CDR3 size: 14 residues.

V and J are TRBV5-6 and TRBJ2-1, with a tentative D call TRBD1 (6 bases). Germline V gene lookup returns CDR1 SGHDT and CDR2 YYEEEE. The CDR3 has 12 residues. V shed 6 bases and J shed 7 bases, with 11 bases lying between them. CDR3 coding DNA: TGTGCCAGCAACCAAAGGGGGAATGAGCAGTTCTTC. This codes for CASNQRGNEQFF.

This clone was seen a single time. The chain combines TRBV5-1 with TRBJ2-3, with TRBD1 identical over 8 bases. With V trimmed by 0 bases and J by 4 bases, 7 bases remained unmatched. The germline CDR1 and CDR2 sequences are SGHRS and YFSETQ. This CDR3 comprises 16 residues. The CDR3 DNA is TGCGCCAGCAGCTTGGATGGACAGGGAGTCGCAGATACGCAGTATTTT. Protein sequence: CASSLDGQGVADTQYF.

The sample holds one count of this clone. For the CDR3, the DNA is TGTGCCAGCAGCTTCATCTGGGACAGCCAAGAGACCCAGTACTTC. Translated, it gives CASSFIWDSQETQYF. The chain uses TRBV11-2 and TRBJ2-5; 7 bases fit TRBD1. CDR1 SGHAT and CDR2 FQNNGV come from the germline V gene. This CDR3 is built from 15 residues. V was clipped by 3 bases and J by 1 base; unmatched bases: 5.

The chain combines TRBV18 with TRBJ2-3; 7 bases line up with TRBD2. This CDR3 has 13 residues. Looked up from germline, CDR1 is KGHSH and CDR2 is LQKENI. V shed 6 bases and J 6 bases; nucleotides not matched to a gene: 6. The chain's CDR3 is CASSIREVDTQYF. The CDR3 DNA reads TGTGCCAGCTCCATTCGGGAGGTTGATACGCAGTATTTT.

Here the CDR3 DNA reads TGTGCCAGCAGCCTTACCGGGGGATCTGAAGCTTTCTTT. It is translated as CASSLTGGSEAFF. The chain couples TRBV7-9 to TRBJ1-1; D may be TRBD1 (5 bases). Trimming shortened V by 5 bases and J by 6 bases, and 13 bases separated the two germline ends. The V gene's germline CDR1 is SEHNR and CDR2 FQNEAQ (reference sequence). This CDR3 has 13 amino acids.

The rearrangement links TRBV7-8 to TRBJ2-7, with D tentatively TRBD2 (5 bases). CDR3 length: 15 amino acids. CDR1 SGHVS and CDR2 FQNEAQ come from the germline V gene. V was cut by 1 base and J by 8 bases, with 18 bases left in between. CDR3 residues: CASSLDEADRDQQYF. CDR3 nucleotides: TGTGCCAGCAGCTTAGATGAAGCGGACCGAGATCAGCAGTACTTC. Combining the CDR3 with reference TRBV7-8 and TRBJ2-7 gives the whole variable domain GAGVSQSPRYKVAKRGQDVALRCDPISGHVSLFWYQQALGQGPEFLTYFQNEAQLDKSGLPSDRFFAERPEGSVSTLKIQRTQQEDSAVYLCASSLDEADRDQQYFGPGTRLTVT.